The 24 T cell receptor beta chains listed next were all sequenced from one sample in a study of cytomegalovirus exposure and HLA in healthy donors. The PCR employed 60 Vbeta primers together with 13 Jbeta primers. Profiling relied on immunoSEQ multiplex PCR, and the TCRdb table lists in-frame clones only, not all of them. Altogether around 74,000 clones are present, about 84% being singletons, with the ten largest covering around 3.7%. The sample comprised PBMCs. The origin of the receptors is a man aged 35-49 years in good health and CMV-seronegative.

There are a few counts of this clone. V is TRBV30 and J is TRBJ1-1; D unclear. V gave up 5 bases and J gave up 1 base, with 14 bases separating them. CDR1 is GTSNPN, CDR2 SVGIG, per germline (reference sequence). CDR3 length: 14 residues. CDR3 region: CAWALGPANTEAFF. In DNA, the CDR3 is TGTGCCTGGGCGCTTGGGCCAGCGAACACTGAAGCTTTCTTT.

CDR3 DNA: TGTGCCAGCAGCCAAGAATATTGGCTAGCGGGGGGGCAAGGGGGGACAGATACGCAGTATTTT. Its translation is CASSQEYWLAGGQGGTDTQYF. V is TRBV4-2 and J is TRBJ2-3; TRBD2 matches 12 bases. V lost 0 bases to trimming and J lost 3 bases; unmatched junction nucleotides: 16. Germline CDR1 and CDR2: LGHNA and YNFKEQ. The CDR3 loop spans 21 amino acids.

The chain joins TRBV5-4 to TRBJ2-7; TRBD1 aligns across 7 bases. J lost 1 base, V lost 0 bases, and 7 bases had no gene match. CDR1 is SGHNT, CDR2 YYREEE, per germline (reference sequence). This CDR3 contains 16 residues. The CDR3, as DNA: TGTGCCAGCAGCTTGGCCCCGGACAGGTCATCCTACGAGCAGTACTTC. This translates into CASSLAPDRSSYEQYF.

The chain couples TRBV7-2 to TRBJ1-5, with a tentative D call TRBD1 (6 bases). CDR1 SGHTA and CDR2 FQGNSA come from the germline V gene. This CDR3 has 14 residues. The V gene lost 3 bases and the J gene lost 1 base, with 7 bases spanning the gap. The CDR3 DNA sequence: TGTGCCAGCAGCTTCACAGGGAGCAATCAGCCCCAGCATTTT. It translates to CASSFTGSNQPQHF.

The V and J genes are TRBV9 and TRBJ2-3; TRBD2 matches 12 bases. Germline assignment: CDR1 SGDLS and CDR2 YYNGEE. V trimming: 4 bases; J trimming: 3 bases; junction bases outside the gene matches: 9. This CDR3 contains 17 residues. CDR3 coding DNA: TGTGCCAGCAGCTCAAGACTAGCGGGGGAAACTACAGATACGCAGTATTTT. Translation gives CASSSRLAGETTDTQYF.

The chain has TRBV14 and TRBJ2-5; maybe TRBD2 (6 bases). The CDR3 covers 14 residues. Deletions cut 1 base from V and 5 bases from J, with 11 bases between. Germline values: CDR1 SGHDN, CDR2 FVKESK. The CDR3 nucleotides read TGTGCCAGCAGCCAAGGGACTATGAGGGAGACCCAGTACTTC. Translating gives CASSQGTMRETQYF.

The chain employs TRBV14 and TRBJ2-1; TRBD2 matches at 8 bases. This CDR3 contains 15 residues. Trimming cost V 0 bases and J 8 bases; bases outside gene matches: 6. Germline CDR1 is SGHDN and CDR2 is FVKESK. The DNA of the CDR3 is TGTGCCAGCAGCCAAGATCTAACTAGCGGCCATGAGCAGTTCTTC. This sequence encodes CASSQDLTSGHEQFF.

The CDR3 sequence: CASRLAGGRTETQYF. CDR3 in DNA: TGTGCCAGCAGACTAGCGGGGGGGAGGACAGAGACCCAGTACTTC. V gene TRBV5-4 combines with J gene TRBJ2-5; TRBD2 matches 13 bases. With 5 bases clipped from V and 4 bases from J, the junction kept 5 bases outside the gene matches. CDR3 size: 15 residues. The germline CDR1 and CDR2 sequences are SGHNT and YYREEE (reference sequence). Based on the CDR3 plus reference TRBV5-4 and TRBJ2-5, the full variable domain is ETGVTQSPTHLIKTRGQQVTLRCSSQSGHNTVSWYQQALGQGPQFIFQYYREEENGRGNFPPRFSGLQFPNYSSELNVNALELDDSALYLCASRLAGGRTETQYFGPGTRLLVL.

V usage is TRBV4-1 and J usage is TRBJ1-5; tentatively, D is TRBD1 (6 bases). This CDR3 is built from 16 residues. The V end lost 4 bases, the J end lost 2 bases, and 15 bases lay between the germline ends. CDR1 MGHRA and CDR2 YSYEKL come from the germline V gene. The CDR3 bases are TGCGCCAGCAGCCCTCCAGGGGCGCCTGGCAATCAGCCCCAGCATTTT. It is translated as CASSPPGAPGNQPQHF.

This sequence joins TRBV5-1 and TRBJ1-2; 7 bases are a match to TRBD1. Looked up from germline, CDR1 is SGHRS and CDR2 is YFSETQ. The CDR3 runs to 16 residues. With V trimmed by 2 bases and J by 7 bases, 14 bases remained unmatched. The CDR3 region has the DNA TGCGCCAGCAGCTTTTCGTTCCAGGGGGGTCTCTTTGGCTACACCTTC. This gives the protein CASSFSFQGGLFGYTF.

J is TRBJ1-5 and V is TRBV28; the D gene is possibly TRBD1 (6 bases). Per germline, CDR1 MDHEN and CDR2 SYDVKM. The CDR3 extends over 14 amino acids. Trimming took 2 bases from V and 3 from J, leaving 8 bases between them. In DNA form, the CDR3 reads TGTGCCAGCAGTTTACAGGGGATCAATCAGCCCCAGCATTTT. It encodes CASSLQGINQPQHF.

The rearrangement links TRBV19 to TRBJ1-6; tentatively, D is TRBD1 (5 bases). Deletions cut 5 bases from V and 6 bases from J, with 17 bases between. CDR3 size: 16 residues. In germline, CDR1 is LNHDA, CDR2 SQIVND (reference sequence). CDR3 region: CASSFQGNPANSPLHF. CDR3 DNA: TGTGCCAGTAGTTTCCAGGGAAATCCGGCTAATTCACCCCTCCACTTT.

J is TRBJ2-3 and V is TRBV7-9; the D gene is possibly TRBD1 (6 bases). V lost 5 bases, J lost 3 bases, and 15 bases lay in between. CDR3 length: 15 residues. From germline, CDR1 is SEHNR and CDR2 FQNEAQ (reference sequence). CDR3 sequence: CASSRDTGLTDTQYF. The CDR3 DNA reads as TGTGCCAGCAGCCGGGACACGGGGCTGACAGATACGCAGTATTTT.

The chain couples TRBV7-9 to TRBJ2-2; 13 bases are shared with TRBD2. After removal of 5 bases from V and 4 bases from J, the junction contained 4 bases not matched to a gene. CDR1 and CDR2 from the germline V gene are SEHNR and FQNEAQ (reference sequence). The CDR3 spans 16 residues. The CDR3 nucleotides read TGTGCCAGCAGCACCCGGACTAGCGGGGGCACCGGGGAGCTGTTTTTT. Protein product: CASSTRTSGGTGELFF.

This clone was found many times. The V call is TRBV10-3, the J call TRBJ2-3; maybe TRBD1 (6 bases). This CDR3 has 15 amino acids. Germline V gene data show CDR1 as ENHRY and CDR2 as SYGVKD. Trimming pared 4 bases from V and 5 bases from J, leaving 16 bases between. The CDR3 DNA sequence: TGTGCCATCAGTGGCTTAAGGGGGTGGGGAGATACGCAGTATTTT. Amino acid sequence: CAISGLRGWGDTQYF.

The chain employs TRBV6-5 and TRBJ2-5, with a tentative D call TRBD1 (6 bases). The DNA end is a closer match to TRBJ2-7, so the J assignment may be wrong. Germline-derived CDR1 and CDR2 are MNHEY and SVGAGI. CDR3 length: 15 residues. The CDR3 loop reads CASSPRGIGSYEQYF. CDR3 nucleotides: TGTGCCAGCAGTCCCAGGGGTATCGGCTCCTACGAGCAGTACTTC.

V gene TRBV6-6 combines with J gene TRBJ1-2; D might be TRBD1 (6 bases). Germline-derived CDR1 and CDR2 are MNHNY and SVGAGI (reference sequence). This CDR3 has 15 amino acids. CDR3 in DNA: TGTGTCTCCCGGAACAGGGTTTTCTCCAACTATGGCTACACCTTC. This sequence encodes CVSRNRVFSNYGYTF.

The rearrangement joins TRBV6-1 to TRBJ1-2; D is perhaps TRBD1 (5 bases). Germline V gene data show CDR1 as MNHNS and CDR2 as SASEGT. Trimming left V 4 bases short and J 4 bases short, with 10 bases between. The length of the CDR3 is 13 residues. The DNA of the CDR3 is TGTGCCAGCAGTGCACGGACAATCTATGGCTACACCTTC. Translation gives CASSARTIYGYTF.

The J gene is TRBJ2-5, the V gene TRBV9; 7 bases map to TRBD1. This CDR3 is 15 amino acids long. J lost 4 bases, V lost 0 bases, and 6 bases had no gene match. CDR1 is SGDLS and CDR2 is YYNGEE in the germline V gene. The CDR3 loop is CASSVAGSGGETQYF. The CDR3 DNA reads TGTGCCAGCAGCGTAGCAGGATCAGGGGGAGAGACCCAGTACTTC.

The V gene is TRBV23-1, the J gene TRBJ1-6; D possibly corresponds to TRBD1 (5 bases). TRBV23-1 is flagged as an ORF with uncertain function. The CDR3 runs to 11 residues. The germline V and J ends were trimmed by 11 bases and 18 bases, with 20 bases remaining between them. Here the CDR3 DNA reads TGCGCCGACCGAATCGGGGGAATAGGCCACTTT. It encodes CADRIGGIGHF.

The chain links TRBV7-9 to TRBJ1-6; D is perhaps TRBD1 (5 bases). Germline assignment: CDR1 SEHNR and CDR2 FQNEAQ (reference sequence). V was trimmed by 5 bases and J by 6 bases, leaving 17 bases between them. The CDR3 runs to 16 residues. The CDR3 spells CASSPSRGGGNSPLHF. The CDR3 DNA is TGTGCCAGCAGCCCAAGTCGGGGGGGTGGTAATTCACCCCTCCACTTT.

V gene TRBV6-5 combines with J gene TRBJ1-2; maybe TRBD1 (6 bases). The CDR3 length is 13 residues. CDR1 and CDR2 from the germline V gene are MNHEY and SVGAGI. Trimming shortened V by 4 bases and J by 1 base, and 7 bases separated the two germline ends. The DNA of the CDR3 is TGTGCCAGCAGTTTGGACAGTAACTATGGCTACACCTTC. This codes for CASSLDSNYGYTF.

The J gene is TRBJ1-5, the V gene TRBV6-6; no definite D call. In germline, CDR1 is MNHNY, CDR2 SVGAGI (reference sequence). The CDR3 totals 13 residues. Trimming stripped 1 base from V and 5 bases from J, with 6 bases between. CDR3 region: CASSYFRDQPQHF. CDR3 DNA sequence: TGTGCCAGCAGTTACTTTCGGGATCAGCCCCAGCATTTT.

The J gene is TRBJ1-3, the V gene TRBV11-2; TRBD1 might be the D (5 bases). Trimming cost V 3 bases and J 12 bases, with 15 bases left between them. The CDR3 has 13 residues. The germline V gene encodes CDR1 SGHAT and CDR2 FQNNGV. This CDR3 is CASSFFSGGGIYF. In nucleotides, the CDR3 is TGTGCCAGCAGCTTTTTTTCTGGGGGGGGCATATATTTT.